The clone carrying this T cell receptor beta chain has only a few counts. Antigen specificity is unknown. The sample originates from a study of spatial heterogeneity in lung cancer. Study overall: The average count in raw reads for each unique TCR and UMI combination exceeded nine appearances.

The CDR3 extends over 15 amino acids. Germline assignment: CDR1 LNHDA and CDR2 SQIVND (reference sequence). Trimming removed 4 bases from V and 3 bases from J; junction bases left unmatched: 8. Findings and limits, study-wide: Among blood samples, ubiquitous expanded tumor TCRs appeared more at resection than at follow-up.

The time point: sample taken at primary tumor resection. From tumor, nontumor lung or frozen PBMC, whole RNA was taken unsorted for sequencing. The donors, about 78 patients with untreated early-stage non-small cell lung cancer, provided the samples. In the library, each TCR cDNA molecule bore its own unique molecular identifier. TCRdb recomputed calls from the 5' RACE reads with MiXCR, one row per CDR3 protein. The sample has some 70,000 distinct CDR3 sequences, more than 10% seen once. The chain employs TRBV19 and TRBJ1-1; TRBD1 agrees at 7 bases. Material: PBMCs, obtained at surgery. The TCR was taken from a male donor with early-stage non-small cell lung cancer. The CDR3 is CASSRDRVLDTEAFF. The CDR3 nucleotides are TGTGCCAGTAGTAGAGACAGGGTCCTGGACACTGAAGCTTTCTTT.